The text below deals with one TCR beta chain. Its antigen is not known. The data originate from a study of T cell responses to AZD1222 COVID-19 vaccine. Study outcomes and limitations: CD4 TCRs associated with vaccination spanned spike, dominating at 160-218 and 743-854. It was only after the peak T cell response that any repertoires were sampled.

The repertoire was sequenced with immunoSEQ multiplex PCR; TCRdb's copy has only in-frame clones and lacks some. The repertoire includes about 120,000 clones, just under 90% of them detected once, and roughly 12% sits in the top ten. CDR3 length equals 15 residues. In germline, CDR1 is LGHDT, CDR2 YNNKEL (reference sequence). The ends lost 4 bases at V and 3 bases at J; junction bases unmatched: 5. The rearrangement joins TRBV3-1 (or the pseudogene TRBV3-2) to TRBJ1-4; 7 positions agree with TRBD1. This receptor was taken from an adult in good health. This material consisted of peripheral blood, taken on day 0 of AZD1222 vaccination. CDR3 coding DNA: TGTGCCAGCAGCCTACCAACAGGGGCTAATGAAAAACTGTTTTTT. This gives the protein CASSLPTGANEKLFF.